The T cell receptor beta chain under discussion was sequenced for a study of brain T cells in children with intractable seizures. Study findings and constraints: Only CDR3 sequence similarity suggested viral specificity, without known HCMV serostatus. Pre- and post-surgery blood differed in depth, so pre-surgery absences may be undersampling.

The length of the CDR3 is 14 residues. Trimming removed 11 bases from V and 7 bases from J; junction bases left unmatched: 13. In germline, CDR1 is MNHEY, CDR2 SVGAGI. Sequencing was limited to surgery cases with top T cell transcript signatures in brain tissue. Pre-surgery treatment included at least one anti-epileptic drug. Regarding this clone: Antigen: not known.

The protocol was immunoSEQ multiplex PCR, while the TCRdb copy is restricted to in-frame clones and leaves out a portion. The sample gives 70,000 to 90,000 clones, 93% of which show up once; roughly 1.5% is in the top ten. The rearrangement joins TRBV6-5 to TRBJ1-2, with 10 bases lining up with TRBD1. The specimen was peripheral blood, collected at surgery. The TCR comes from a boy younger than two with tuberous sclerosis and intractable seizures. This CDR3 is CAGSTGTGVTGYTF. DNA of the CDR3: TGTGCCGGATCAACCGGGACAGGGGTCACTGGCTACACCTTC.